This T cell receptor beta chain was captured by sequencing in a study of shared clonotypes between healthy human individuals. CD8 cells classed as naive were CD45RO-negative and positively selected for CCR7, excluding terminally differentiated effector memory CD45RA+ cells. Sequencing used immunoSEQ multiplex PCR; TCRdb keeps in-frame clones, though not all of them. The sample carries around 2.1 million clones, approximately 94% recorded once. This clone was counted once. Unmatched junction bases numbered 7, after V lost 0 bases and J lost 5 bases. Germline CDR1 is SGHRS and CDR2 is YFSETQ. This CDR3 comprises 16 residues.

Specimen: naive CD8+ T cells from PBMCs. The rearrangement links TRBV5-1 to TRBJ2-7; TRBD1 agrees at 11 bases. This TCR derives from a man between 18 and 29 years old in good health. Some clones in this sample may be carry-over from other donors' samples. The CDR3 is CASSLVWRDRGNEQYF. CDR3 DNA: TGCGCCAGCAGCTTGGTCTGGCGGGACAGGGGGAACGAGCAGTACTTC. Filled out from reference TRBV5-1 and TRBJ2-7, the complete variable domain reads KAGVTQTPRYLIKTRGQQVTLSCSPISGHRSVSWYQQTPGQGLQFLFEYFSETQRNKGNFPGRFSGRQFSNSRSEMNVSTLELGDSALYLCASSLVWRDRGNEQYFGPGTRLTVT.